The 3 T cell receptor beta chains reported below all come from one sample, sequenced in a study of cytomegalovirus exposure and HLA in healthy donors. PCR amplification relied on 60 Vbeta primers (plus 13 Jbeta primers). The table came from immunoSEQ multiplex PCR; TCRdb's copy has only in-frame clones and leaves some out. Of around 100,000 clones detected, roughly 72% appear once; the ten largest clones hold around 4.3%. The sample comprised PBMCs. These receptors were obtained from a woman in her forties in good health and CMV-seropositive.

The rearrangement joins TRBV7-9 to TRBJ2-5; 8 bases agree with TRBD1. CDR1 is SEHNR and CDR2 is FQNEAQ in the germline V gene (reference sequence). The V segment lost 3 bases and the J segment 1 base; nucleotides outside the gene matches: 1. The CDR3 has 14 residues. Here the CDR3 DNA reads TGTGCCAGCAGCTTCACAGGGGGCCAAGAGACCCAGTACTTC. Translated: CASSFTGGQETQYF.

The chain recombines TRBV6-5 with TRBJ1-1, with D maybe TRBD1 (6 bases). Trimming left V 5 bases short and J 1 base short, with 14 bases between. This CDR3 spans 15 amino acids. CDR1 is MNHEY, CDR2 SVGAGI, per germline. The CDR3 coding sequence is TGTGCCAGCAGTATGTCGGACAGTCCGAACACTGAAGCTTTCTTT. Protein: CASSMSDSPNTEAFF.

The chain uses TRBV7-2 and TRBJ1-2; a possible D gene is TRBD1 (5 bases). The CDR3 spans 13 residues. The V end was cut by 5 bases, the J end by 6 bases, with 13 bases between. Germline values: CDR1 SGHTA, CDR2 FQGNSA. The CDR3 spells CASSLRGGDGYTF. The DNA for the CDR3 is TGTGCCAGCAGCCTCCGGGGAGGGGATGGCTACACCTTC.